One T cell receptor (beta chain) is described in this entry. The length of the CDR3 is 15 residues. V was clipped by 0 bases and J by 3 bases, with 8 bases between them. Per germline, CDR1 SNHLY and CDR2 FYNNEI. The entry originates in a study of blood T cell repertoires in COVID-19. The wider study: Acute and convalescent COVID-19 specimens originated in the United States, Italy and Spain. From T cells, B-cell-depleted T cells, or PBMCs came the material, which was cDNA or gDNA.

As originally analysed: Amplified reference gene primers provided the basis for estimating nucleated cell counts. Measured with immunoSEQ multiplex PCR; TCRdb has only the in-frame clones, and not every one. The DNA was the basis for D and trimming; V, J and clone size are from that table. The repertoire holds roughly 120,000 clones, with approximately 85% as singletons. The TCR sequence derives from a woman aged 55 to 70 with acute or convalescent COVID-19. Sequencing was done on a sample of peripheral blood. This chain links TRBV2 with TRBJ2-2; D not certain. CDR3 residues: CASSEAPSDTGELFF. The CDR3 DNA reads TGTGCCAGCAGTGAAGCCCCGTCGGACACCGGGGAGCTGTTTTTT.